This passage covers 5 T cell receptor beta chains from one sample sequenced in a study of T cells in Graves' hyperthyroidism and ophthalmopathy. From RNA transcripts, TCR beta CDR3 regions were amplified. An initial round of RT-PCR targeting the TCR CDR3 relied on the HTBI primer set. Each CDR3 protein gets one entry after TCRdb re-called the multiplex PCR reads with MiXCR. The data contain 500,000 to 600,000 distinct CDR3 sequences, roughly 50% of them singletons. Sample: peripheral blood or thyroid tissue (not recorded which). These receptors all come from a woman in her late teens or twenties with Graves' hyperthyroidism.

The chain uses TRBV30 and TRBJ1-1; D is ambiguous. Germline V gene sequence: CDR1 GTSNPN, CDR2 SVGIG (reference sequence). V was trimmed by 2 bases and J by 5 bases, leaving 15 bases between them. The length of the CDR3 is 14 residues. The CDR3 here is CAWSSPRRGTEAFF. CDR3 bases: TGTGCCTGGAGTTCCCCTAGAAGAGGGACTGAAGCTTTCTTT.

CDR3 nucleotide sequence: TGTGCCATCAGGGCGACTGATAATTCACCCCTCCACTTT. Its translation is CAIRATDNSPLHF. V usage is TRBV10-3 and J usage is TRBJ1-6; D remains unclear. V was cut by 6 bases and J by 5 bases, with 8 bases left in between. The CDR3 has 13 residues. Germline CDR1 reads ENHRY; CDR2 reads SYGVKD.

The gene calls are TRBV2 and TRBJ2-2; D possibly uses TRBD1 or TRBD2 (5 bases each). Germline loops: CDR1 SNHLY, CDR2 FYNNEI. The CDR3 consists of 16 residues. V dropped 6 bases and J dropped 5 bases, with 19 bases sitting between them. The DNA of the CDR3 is TGTGCCAGCAGCCAATGGGGACCCCGGCTAACCGGGGAGCTGTTTTTT. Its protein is CASSQWGPRLTGELFF.

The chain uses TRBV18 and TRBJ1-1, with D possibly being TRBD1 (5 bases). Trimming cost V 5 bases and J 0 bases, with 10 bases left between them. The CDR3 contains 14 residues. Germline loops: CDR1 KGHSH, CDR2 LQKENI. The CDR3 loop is CASSIRELNTEAFF. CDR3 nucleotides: TGTGCCAGCTCAATCAGGGAATTGAACACTGAAGCTTTCTTT.

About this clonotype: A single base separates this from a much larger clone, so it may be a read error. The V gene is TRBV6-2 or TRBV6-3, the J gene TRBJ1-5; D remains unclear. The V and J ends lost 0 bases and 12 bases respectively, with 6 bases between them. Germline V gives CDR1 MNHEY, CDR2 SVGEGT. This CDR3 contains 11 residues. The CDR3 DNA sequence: TGTGCCAGCAGTTACTCCGGAGTCCAGCATTTT. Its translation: CASSYSGVQHF.